The sequence of this TCR beta chain was determined in a study of blood T cells in healthy people across ages. With 4 bases removed from V and 10 bases from J, the gap between germline ends came to 20 bases. The CDR3 has 14 residues. Germline values: CDR1 SGHDT, CDR2 YYEEEE. The study, taken as a whole, reports: TCR beta diversity was tightly associated with the proportion of naive T cells.

A second PCR, run for about 7 to 11 cycles, used a sample-barcoded 5' primer plus a J-beta primer mix. Each cDNA molecule was tagged by a template-switch adaptor that had 12 random nucleotides. Via MiXCR, TCRdb re-called the 5' RACE reads, giving one row per CDR3 protein. The sample includes approximately 780,000 distinct CDR3 sequences, around a quarter of them seen just once. Notes on this clonotype: Its antigen remains unidentified.

The same sample was also studied in work on T cells of mothers and their children. From that paper: Each donor was one of three healthy Caucasian mothers or one of their six children. Barcodes and 2-4 random nucleotides were added by M1S in the second PCR.

Material: blood. This chain connects TRBV5-6 to TRBJ1-2; D is possibly TRBD1 (5 bases). The receptor's source is a boy between 10 and 17 years old in good health. This chain's CDR3 is CASSGLNRFLYYTF. CDR3 sequence (DNA): TGTGCCAGCAGCGGGTTAAACAGGTTTTTATACTACACCTTC. The whole variable domain, filled in from reference TRBV5-6 and TRBJ1-2, reads DAGVTQSPTHLIKTRGQQVTLRCSPKSGHDTVSWYQQALGQGPQFIFQYYEEEERQRGNFPDRFSGHQFPNYSSELNVNALLLGDSALYLCASSGLNRFLYYTFGSGTRLTVV.